These 11 T cell receptor beta chains were all obtained from the same sample, sequenced in a study of T-cell reconstitution after alpha-beta-depleted transplantation in children. The TCRbeta library incorporated unique molecular identifiers. TCRdb called the PCR reads again in MiXCR, with one record for every CDR3 protein. The repertoire consists of fewer than 700,000 distinct CDR3 sequences, with roughly 23% occurring once and the leading ten covering about 14%. The sequencing used PBMCs, mostly from graft donor cells, collected 360 days after TCRalphabeta/CD19-depleted stem cell transplant. Receptor source: a boy under two years old who had a stem cell transplant for acute myeloid leukemia, so the T cells may come from the graft donor.

The table lists this clonotype with many counts. CDR3 region: CSAVRASASTDTQYF. DNA of the CDR3: TGCAGTGCTGTCAGGGCTAGCGCGAGCACAGATACGCAGTATTTT. The chain combines TRBV20-1 with TRBJ2-3; D perhaps matches TRBD2 (6 bases). Germline CDR1 and CDR2: DFQATT and SNEGSKA (reference sequence). This CDR3 contains 15 residues. Trimming pared 5 bases from V and 0 bases from J, leaving 15 bases between.

The genes are TRBV5-6 and TRBJ2-1; D gene unclear. From germline, CDR1 is SGHDT and CDR2 YYEEEE. The CDR3 is made up of 15 amino acids. V was shortened by 4 bases and J by 0 bases, with 11 bases between the two germline ends. The CDR3: CASSVLISSYNEQFF. CDR3 bases: TGTGCCAGCAGCGTGCTTATTAGCTCCTACAATGAGCAGTTCTTC.

The chain uses TRBV12-3 or TRBV12-4 and TRBJ2-1; TRBD1 aligns across 9 bases. The V gene end was trimmed by 8 bases and the J gene end by 5 bases; junction bases not matched to a gene: 10. The CDR3 length is 15 residues. CDR3 amino acids: CASSLRDRADNEQFF. The DNA for the CDR3 is TGTGCCAGCTCTCTACGGGACAGGGCTGACAATGAGCAGTTCTTC.

This clonotype has just a few counts. This chain uses TRBV20-1 with TRBJ2-5; D gene uncertain. Germline V gene lookup returns CDR1 DFQATT and CDR2 SNEGSKA (reference sequence). Trimming stripped 3 bases from V and 5 bases from J, with 10 bases between. The CDR3 extends over 12 amino acids. The CDR3 nucleotides read TGCAGTGCTAGGGGTGACCGGGAGACCCAGTACTTC. Its protein is CSARGDRETQYF.

This clonotype was detected only once. The chain recombines TRBV6-1 with TRBJ1-4; the D gene is possibly TRBD1 (5 bases). V shed 6 bases and J shed 6 bases, with 14 bases lying between them. Germline-derived CDR1 and CDR2 are MNHNS and SASEGT. CDR3 length equals 14 residues. CDR3 coding DNA: TGTGCCAGCAGACGACAGTCACCCGATGAAAAACTGTTTTTT. Encoded protein: CASRRQSPDEKLFF.

This chain connects TRBV5-5 to TRBJ2-7; D may be TRBD1 (6 bases). V dropped 2 bases and J dropped 2 bases, with 11 bases sitting between them. Germline CDR1 SGHKS, CDR2 YYEKEE (reference sequence). The CDR3 sequence is 14 residues long. In DNA form, the CDR3 reads TGTGCCAGCAGCTTCGGACAGATCACCTACGAGCAGTACGTC. It is translated as CASSFGQITYEQYV.

The V call is TRBV10-3, the J call TRBJ2-3, with 13 nucleotides matching TRBD2. The germline CDR1 and CDR2 sequences are ENHRY and SYGVKD. This CDR3 is built from 18 residues. Trimming cost V 4 bases and J 5 bases; bases outside gene matches: 12. CDR3 sequence: CAISGLSGTSGEEDTQYF. CDR3 DNA sequence: TGTGCCATCAGTGGGCTCTCCGGGACTAGCGGGGAGGAAGATACGCAGTATTTT.

The V gene is TRBV4-2, the J gene TRBJ2-1; TRBD2 aligns across 11 bases. In germline, CDR1 is LGHNA, CDR2 YNFKEQ. The CDR3 sequence is 22 residues long. The V gene end was trimmed by 3 bases and the J gene end by 12 bases; junction bases not matched to a gene: 31. CDR3 residues: CASSQPSSQSRLAGGRARGQFF. The CDR3 DNA is TGTGCCAGCAGCCAGCCGTCGTCTCAATCCAGGCTAGCGGGGGGCAGAGCAAGAGGGCAGTTCTTC.

The chain combines TRBV4-1 with TRBJ1-1; D perhaps matches TRBD1 (5 bases). Germline CDR1 and CDR2: MGHRA and YSYEKL. V was shortened by 0 bases and J by 6 bases, with 17 bases between the two germline ends. The CDR3 is 16 residues long. In nucleotides, the CDR3 is TGCGCCAGCAGCCAAGATCCTGCAGGGCGTCGCGCTGAAGCTTTCTTT. Amino acid sequence: CASSQDPAGRRAEAFF.

This clonotype was detected a few times. This chain joins TRBV28 and TRBJ2-7; no clear D gene. Germline CDR1 MDHEN, CDR2 SYDVKM. The ends were cut back, 3 bases at V and 2 bases at J, with 11 bases in the middle. This CDR3 spans 14 amino acids. The CDR3 bases are TGTGCCAGCAGTTTTTCCCTGGCACCCTACGAGCAGTACGTC. Amino acid sequence: CASSFSLAPYEQYV.

This clonotype was detected ten times or more. The chain employs TRBV27 and TRBJ1-6, with 12 positions matching TRBD1. V lost 4 bases and J lost 7; bases outside the gene matches: 2. This CDR3 contains 15 residues. The germline V gene has CDR1 MNHEY and CDR2 SMNVEV (reference sequence). The CDR3 sequence: CASSWDRGRNSPLHF. CDR3 nucleotides: TGTGCCAGCAGTTGGGACAGGGGGCGGAATTCACCCCTCCACTTT.